This T cell receptor (beta chain) was retrieved from a study of shared clonotypes between healthy human individuals. Study results and caveats: A generally larger estimated richness was seen in naive subsets than in memory subsets.

Across several immunoSEQ plates, the genomic DNA of each subset was split evenly. Repertoires were generated with immunoSEQ multiplex PCR, while TCRdb's copy carries only in-frame clones and drops some. Here the sample spans under 650,000 clones, 95% to 97% being singletons. Comment on this clone: The antigen is unknown.

Donation came from healthy HIV-negative adults that had no recent acute infections or vaccinations. Naive CD4+ cells were CD45RA-selected; the remaining cells were memory. The source is a young woman in good health. The sequencing sample was made of naive CD4+ T cells sorted from blood. Subset given: CD45RA+ positively selected.

CDR3 loop: CASSQIGNEQFF. DNA for the CDR3: TGTGCCAGCAGCCAGATAGGCAATGAGCAGTTCTTC. The chain uses TRBV7-9 and TRBJ2-1; D ambiguous. The germline V gene has CDR1 SEHNR and CDR2 FQNEAQ (reference sequence). V was trimmed by 5 bases and J by 6 bases, leaving 8 bases between them. The CDR3 contains 12 residues.